This T cell receptor beta chain was retrieved from a study of OX40 agonist ivuxolimab in advanced cancers. Overall study: As their treatment, patients were administered ivuxolimab, an agonistic anti-OX40 (CD134) antibody. Dose-escalation patients' cancers were hepatocellular carcinoma, melanoma, renal cell or head and neck cancer. Study conclusions and caveats: Clonal expansion in partial responders at 0.1-3.0 mg/kg ranked among the lowest. The mean number of expanded clones was higher in CD8+ T cells than in CD4+.

The protocol was immunoSEQ multiplex PCR, while the TCRdb copy is restricted to in-frame clones and leaves out a portion. This table holds 81,000 or so clones, roughly 91% found once. Concerning this clone itself: Its antigen is as yet unknown.

There are 15 residues in the CDR3. Germline V CDR1 and CDR2: LGHNT, FRNRAP. The ends were cut back, 3 bases at V and 1 base at J, with 10 bases in the middle. The receptor was isolated from an adult with an advanced solid tumor such as melanoma, head and neck, liver or kidney cancer. Material: CD4+ or CD8+ T cells sorted from blood, obtained in a trial of the OX40 agonist ivuxolimab. The J gene is TRBJ1-3, the V gene TRBV12-5; D not resolved. The CDR3 here is CASGLGVGSGNTIYF. The CDR3 region has the DNA TGTGCTAGTGGTTTAGGTGTGGGTTCTGGAAACACCATATATTTT. Variable domain in full (rest from reference TRBV12-5 and TRBJ1-3): DARVTQTPRHKVTEMGQEVTMRCQPILGHNTVFWYRQTMMQGLELLAYFRNRAPLDDSGMPKDRFSAEMPDATLATLKIQPSEPRDSAVYFCASGLGVGSGNTIYFGEGSWLTVV.